This T cell receptor (beta chain) emerged from a study of Ad26.COV2.S vaccination and SARS-CoV-2 variants. Study findings and constraints: Vaccine and placebo recipients had comparable breadth of non-spike TCRs. It is possible that the TCR breadth and depth analyses underestimated the total T cell responses.

Documented treatment: about 20 received Ad26.COV2.S at low or high dose, single or two shots; 5 received placebo; per-sample allocation not given. Sampling happened 63 days after the first vaccine or placebo injection. This Boston cohort included adults aged 18-55 years. This CDR3 is 17 amino acids long. Germline values: CDR1 SGDLS, CDR2 YYNGEE. J was trimmed by 6 bases and V by 4 bases; bases with no gene match: 10. Comment on this clone: Antigen: not known.

Data came from immunoSEQ multiplex PCR; TCRdb stores just in-frame clones and leaves some out. Of about half a million clones listed, about 89% are singletons. The receptor comes from a person aged 18-60 years who received the Ad26.COV2.S COVID-19 vaccine or a placebo. Sequenced material: peripheral blood, taken in a trial of Ad26.COV2.S vaccine versus placebo. V usage is TRBV9 and J usage is TRBJ2-1; 13 positions match TRBD2. CDR3 sequence reads: CASSFGTSGASLNEQFF. The CDR3 DNA follows: TGTGCCAGCAGCTTCGGGACTAGCGGGGCGTCTCTCAATGAGCAGTTCTTC.